The clone carrying this TCR beta chain was counted ten times or more. Its target is not known. Sequencing ends 3 residues short of the CDR3 end; the germline J gene provides the rest. This specimen comes from a study of T cell clonality in common variable immunodeficiency. The CDR3 is made up of 16 amino acids. V gave up 0 bases and J gave up 0 bases, with 11 bases separating them. In germline, CDR1 is SGHRS, CDR2 YFSETQ. Using immunoSEQ multiplex PCR, the repertoire was profiled, and TCRdb retains in-frame clones only, with some absent. This sample carries about 44,000 clones, none of them present only once. Points from the study as a whole: Fewer deletions and N-nucleotide insertions were reportedly seen in common variable immunodeficiency TCR beta sequences. Shared TCRbeta clones were fewer between CVID subjects than controls.

This TCR was sampled from a person aged 18 to 75 in good health. Specimen: peripheral blood mononuclear cells. This sequence joins TRBV5-1 and TRBJ2-3, with D possibly being TRBD2 (6 bases). Here the CDR3 reads CASSLGGEPSTDTQYF. CDR3 DNA (partial): TGCGCCAGCAGCTTGGGGGGGGAGCCTAGCACAGATACG. Combining the CDR3 with reference TRBV5-1 and TRBJ2-3 gives the whole variable domain KAGVTQTPRYLIKTRGQQVTLSCSPISGHRSVSWYQQTPGQGLQFLFEYFSETQRNKGNFPGRFSGRQFSNSRSEMNVSTLELGDSALYLCASSLGGEPSTDTQYFGPGTRLTVL.